The 26 T cell receptor beta chains below come from one sample, sequenced in a study of identical twins. TCRdb reanalysed the 5' RACE reads using MiXCR and keeps one entry per CDR3 protein. This sample carries about 190,000 distinct CDR3 sequences, about 15% of them seen once, and the ten largest clones take around 40%. These data were likewise used in another study, on T cells expressing NK-cell markers.

Sequencing was performed on CD8+ T cells sorted from blood. These receptors all come from a woman between 18 and 29 years old in good health.

This clonotype was seen a handful of times. The chain links TRBV27 to TRBJ2-5; D not certain. Trimming pared 6 bases from V and 5 bases from J, leaving 7 bases between. The CDR3 covers 11 residues. Germline V CDR1 and CDR2: MNHEY, SMNVEV (reference sequence). CDR3 nucleotide sequence: TGTGCCAGCAGACCCCGGGAGACCCAGTACTTC. Amino acids: CASRPRETQYF.

This chain joins TRBV2 and TRBJ2-2; no clear D gene. The CDR3 totals 12 residues. Trimming left V 7 bases short and J 3 bases short, with 6 bases between. Germline lookup yields CDR1 SNHLY and CDR2 FYNNEI. CDR3 amino acids: CASMSYTGELFF. The CDR3 bases are TGTGCCAGCATGTCCTACACCGGGGAGCTGTTTTTT.

This clonotype was detected only a few times. V and J are TRBV12-3 or TRBV12-4 and TRBJ1-5; D unresolved. V was pared by 4 bases and J by 5 bases, with 18 bases between. The CDR3 runs to 16 residues. CDR3: CASSSTLLRLDQPQHF. In DNA form, the CDR3 reads TGTGCCAGCAGTTCCACTCTTCTAAGGCTCGATCAGCCCCAGCATTTT.

V and J are TRBV9 and TRBJ2-1, with D perhaps matching TRBD1 or TRBD2 (5 bases each). Trimming removed 0 bases from V and 0 bases from J, with 13 bases in between. CDR1 and CDR2 (germline): SGDLS, YYNGEE. This CDR3 comprises 17 residues. The CDR3 sequence: CASSVEGTGYSYNEQFF. The DNA of the CDR3 is TGTGCCAGCAGCGTAGAAGGGACGGGGTACTCCTACAATGAGCAGTTCTTC.

The chain employs TRBV12-3 or TRBV12-4 and TRBJ1-1; D might be TRBD1 (6 bases). Trimming stripped 4 bases from V and 10 bases from J, with 13 bases between. The CDR3 loop spans 12 amino acids. Here the CDR3 DNA reads TGTGCCAGCAGTTATGGACAGTTCGGAGCTTTCTTT. This encodes CASSYGQFGAFF.

The chain couples TRBV12-3 or TRBV12-4 to TRBJ1-6, with TRBD1 identical over 8 bases. This CDR3 comprises 18 residues. With V trimmed by 3 bases and J by 0 bases, 7 bases remained unmatched. The CDR3 region is CASSFRQGPSSYNSPLHF. CDR3 sequence (DNA): TGTGCCAGCAGTTTCCGACAGGGGCCAAGCTCCTATAATTCACCCCTCCACTTT.

This clonotype was observed a few times. This sequence joins TRBV7-2 and TRBJ1-2, with D maybe TRBD1 (6 bases). Trimming took 5 bases from V and 5 from J, leaving 15 bases between them. The germline CDR1 and CDR2 sequences are SGHTA and FQGNSA. The CDR3 is 14 residues long. The CDR3 is CASSMPTGYYGYTF. The CDR3 DNA is TGTGCCAGCAGCATGCCCACAGGGTATTATGGCTACACCTTC.

The chain carries TRBV9 and TRBJ2-2; 9 bases agree with TRBD2. Looked up from germline, CDR1 is SGDLS and CDR2 is YYNGEE. This CDR3 contains 16 residues. V lost 0 bases and J lost 4; bases outside the gene matches: 4. CDR3 coding DNA: TGTGCCAGCAGCGTAGGAGGCGGGAGGGGCACCGGGGAGCTGTTTTTT. Amino acids: CASSVGGGRGTGELFF.

This clonotype was seen a few times. The gene calls are TRBV4-3 and TRBJ2-1, with TRBD2 identical over 10 bases. The CDR3 runs 19 residues. Germline V gene sequence: CDR1 LGHNA, CDR2 YSLEER. V lost 1 base and J lost 2; bases outside the gene matches: 11. This CDR3 reads CASSQGSIAGGRPYNEQFF. CDR3 nucleotide sequence: TGCGCCAGCAGCCAAGGGTCGATAGCGGGAGGTAGACCCTACAATGAGCAGTTCTTC.

The rearrangement uses TRBV25-1 and TRBJ1-1, with 7 bases fitting TRBD1. This CDR3 is 15 amino acids long. Germline CDR1 reads MGHDK; CDR2 reads SYGVNS. The junction had 15 bases not matched to a gene; V was cut back by 3 bases and J by 11 bases. In DNA, the CDR3 is TGTGCCAGCAGTGAGGGCCCGACAGGGTCCCGGGTTGCTTTCTTT. Amino acid sequence: CASSEGPTGSRVAFF.

This clonotype was seen only a few times. The rearrangement links TRBV12-3 or TRBV12-4 to TRBJ2-3; D unresolved. The CDR3 covers 15 residues. V was shortened by 4 bases and J by 0 bases, with 11 bases between the two germline ends. The CDR3, as DNA: TGTGCCAGCAGTTATAACGGAATTAGCACAGATACGCAGTATTTT. Residues: CASSYNGISTDTQYF.

The CDR3: CASSPGESPGPKNEQFF. The CDR3 DNA reads as TGTGCCAGCAGTCCAGGGGAGTCTCCGGGACCGAAGAATGAGCAGTTCTTC. The chain employs TRBV27 and TRBJ2-1; D perhaps matches TRBD1 (6 bases). The CDR3 extends over 17 amino acids. CDR1 is MNHEY and CDR2 is SMNVEV in the germline V gene (reference sequence). V gave up 5 bases and J gave up 7 bases, with 24 bases separating them.

The chain combines TRBV6-2 or TRBV6-3 with TRBJ2-1; TRBD2 agrees at 7 bases. The J segment lost 8 bases and the V segment lost 5 bases, leaving 9 bases of the junction unmatched. Germline V gene data show CDR1 as MNHEY and CDR2 as SVGEGT. This CDR3 spans 14 amino acids. CDR3 bases: TGTGCCAGCAGTCGACGACGGGAGGACGATGAGCAGTTCTTC. Protein: CASSRRREDDEQFF.

This clonotype appeared a few times. The CDR3 region is CASSVRGGINNDEQFF. The CDR3 region has the DNA TGTGCCAGCAGCGTACGCGGCGGGATCAATAACGATGAGCAGTTCTTC. The gene calls are TRBV9 and TRBJ2-1; perhaps TRBD2 as D (6 bases). V lost 1 base and J lost 8, with 19 bases in between. Germline V gives CDR1 SGDLS, CDR2 YYNGEE. This CDR3 is 16 amino acids long. Supplemented by reference TRBV9 and TRBJ2-1, the full variable domain reads DSGVTQTPKHLITATGQRVTLRCSPRSGDLSVYWYQQSLDQGLQFLIQYYNGEERAKGNILERFSAQQFPDLHSELNLSSLELGDSALYFCASSVRGGINNDEQFFGPGTRLTVL.

There are a few counts of this clonotype. The V call is TRBV5-1, the J call TRBJ1-1; weak D call: TRBD1 (5 bases). Trimming removed 3 bases from V and 8 bases from J, with 20 bases in between. The length of the CDR3 is 15 residues. Germline V gene data show CDR1 as SGHRS and CDR2 as YFSETQ. The CDR3, as DNA: TGCGCCAGCAGCTGGAGAGCTCGGGGCCTTCCGGAAGCTTTCTTT. It specifies CASSWRARGLPEAFF.

The table lists this clonotype with a few counts. The V gene is TRBV21-1, the J gene TRBJ2-5; TRBD2 is the table's D call, not checked against the DNA. TRBV21-1 constitutes a pseudogene. The CDR3 consists of 18 residues. CDR3 nucleotides: TGTGCCAGCACTCTAGGGGGAGCGGGAGGGGAAAGTGGGGAGACCCAGTACTTC. The encoded protein is CASTLGGAGGESGETQYF.

This clonotype has ten or more counts. The chain carries TRBV29-1 and TRBJ2-3; the D gene is possibly TRBD1 (5 bases). The CDR3 has 14 amino acids. Germline loops: CDR1 SQVTM, CDR2 ANQGSEA. The CDR3 is CSAPGFTEGDTQYF. CDR3 DNA sequence: TGCAGTGCCCCAGGGTTTACGGAAGGAGATACGCAGTATTTT.

This clonotype came up a few times. This chain joins TRBV11-1 and TRBJ2-1, with 15 nucleotides matching TRBD2. The germline V gene has CDR1 SGHAT and CDR2 FQDESV (reference sequence). V lost 3 bases, J lost 1 base, and 4 bases stayed unmatched. This CDR3 contains 18 residues. The CDR3 sequence: CASSFGTSGGRSYNEQFF. The CDR3 region has the DNA TGTGCCAGCAGCTTCGGGACTAGCGGGGGGAGGTCCTACAATGAGCAGTTCTTC.

This clonotype appeared many times. V and J are TRBV15 and TRBJ2-3; either TRBD1 or TRBD2 may supply D (5 bases each). The ends were cut back, 1 base at V and 2 bases at J, with 13 bases in the middle. This CDR3 region has 16 residues. Germline V gene data show CDR1 as LNHNV and CDR2 as YYDKDF (reference sequence). CDR3 loop: CATSRVGTDPTDTQYF. In nucleotides, the CDR3 is TGTGCCACCAGCAGAGTTGGGACGGACCCCACAGATACGCAGTATTTT.

This clonotype was detected ten times or more. The J gene is TRBJ2-1, the V gene TRBV5-1, with D possibly matching TRBD1 (7 bases). The CDR3 loop spans 14 amino acids. Germline values: CDR1 SGHRS, CDR2 YFSETQ. The V gene lost 4 bases and the J gene lost 15 bases, with 23 bases spanning the gap. For the CDR3, the DNA is TGCGCCAGCAGCCCGGGGGACAGCTTGTCTGAGGGGTTCTTC. This gives the protein CASSPGDSLSEGFF.

V usage is TRBV28 and J usage is TRBJ1-1; 8 nucleotides align to TRBD1. Germline lookup yields CDR1 MDHEN and CDR2 SYDVKM. The CDR3 is made up of 16 amino acids. V shed 6 bases and J 5 bases; nucleotides not matched to a gene: 14. The DNA for the CDR3 is TGTGCCAGCAGCCCCCGTCAGGACAGGGTGAGGACTGAAGCTTTCTTT. Translation gives CASSPRQDRVRTEAFF.

The chain links TRBV6-6 to TRBJ1-1, with D uncertain. Germline V CDR1 and CDR2: MNHNY, SVGAGI (reference sequence). V lost 7 bases to trimming and J lost 1 base, with 4 bases between them. This CDR3 has 11 amino acids. Here the CDR3 DNA reads TGTGCCAGCATCAAGAACACTGAAGCTTTCTTT. It is translated as CASIKNTEAFF.

The chain recombines TRBV19 with TRBJ2-6, with D perhaps TRBD1 (6 bases). The germline V gene encodes CDR1 LNHDA and CDR2 SQIVND (reference sequence). The ends were cut back, 8 bases at V and 0 bases at J, with 8 bases in the middle. This CDR3 is built from 14 residues. The CDR3, as DNA: TGTGCCAGTGGGACATCCTCTGGGGCCAACGTCCTGACTTTC. Its protein product is CASGTSSGANVLTF.

The rearrangement links TRBV9 to TRBJ1-2; 9 bases agree with TRBD1. Germline V CDR1 and CDR2: SGDLS, YYNGEE. The CDR3 sequence is 16 residues long. V trimming: 3 bases; J trimming: 4 bases; junction bases outside the gene matches: 10. CDR3 bases: TGTGCCAGCAGCGGATGGACAGGGGACAGGTCCTATGGCTACACCTTC. It encodes CASSGWTGDRSYGYTF.

The chain links TRBV27 to TRBJ2-1; 8 nucleotides match TRBD1. V lost 6 bases and J lost 4; bases outside the gene matches: 5. This CDR3 has 14 amino acids. The germline gives CDR1 MNHEY, CDR2 SMNVEV (reference sequence). CDR3 amino acids: CASSQGAGYNEQFF. CDR3 nucleotide sequence: TGTGCCAGCAGCCAGGGGGCGGGTTACAATGAGCAGTTCTTC.

This clonotype has a count of ten or more. The gene calls are TRBV12-3 or TRBV12-4 and TRBJ2-7; D remains ambiguous. Deletions cut 3 bases from V and 0 bases from J, with 6 bases between. The CDR3 covers 13 residues. The CDR3 reads CASSFGPSYEQYF. The CDR3 bases are TGTGCCAGCAGTTTTGGACCCTCCTACGAGCAGTACTTC.